A selection of T cell receptor beta chains follows, all from one sample in a study of beta chain features in type 1 diabetes. The table came from immunoSEQ multiplex PCR; TCRdb's copy has only in-frame clones and leaves some out. Seen here are under 70,000 clones, around 60% observed once, and the top ten hold roughly 0.3%. Sequenced: stem cell memory CD4+ T cells from blood. Every receptor here comes from a woman in her 30s with type 1 diabetes. CDR3s include the opening cysteine and the closing phenylalanine or tryptophan. Each record gives: clone size, D gene, V gene, J gene, CDR3 DNA, CDR3 protein. A D gene is named only where the DNA matches it firmly. Expanded clones are given a class, and other clones once, few, many or no size at all.

abundance: .; d_gene: TRBD1; v_gene: TRBV6-5; j_gene: TRBJ1-1; CDR3nt: TGTGCCAGCAGTTACCCCGGACAGGGAGCTGAAGCTTTCTTT; CDR3aa: CASSYPGQGAEAFF
abundance: .; d_gene: .; v_gene: TRBV25-1; j_gene: TRBJ2-3; CDR3nt: TGTGCCAGCAGTGAATATAAGTCGGTGGGGAGACCGCAGTATTTT; CDR3aa: CASSEYKSVGRPQYF
abundance: .; d_gene: TRBD2; v_gene: TRBV5-4; j_gene: TRBJ2-5; CDR3nt: TGTGCCAGCAGCTTGGCCCTTGCGGGAGATGAGACCCAGTACTTC; CDR3aa: CASSLALAGDETQYF
abundance: once; d_gene: TRBD1; v_gene: TRBV7-9; j_gene: TRBJ1-2; CDR3nt: TGTGCCAGCAGCGAGACAGGGGGCAATGGCTACACCTTC; CDR3aa: CASSETGGNGYTF
abundance: .; d_gene: TRBD2; v_gene: TRBV5-1; j_gene: TRBJ2-1; CDR3nt: TGCGCCAGCAGCTTGACTAGCGGCTCCTACAATGAGCAGTTCTTC; CDR3aa: CASSLTSGSYNEQFF
abundance: .; d_gene: .; v_gene: TRBV7-9; j_gene: TRBJ1-2; CDR3nt: TGTGCCAGCAGCTTGGCCCTGGCAGGGAACTATGGCTACACCTTC; CDR3aa: CASSLALAGNYGYTF
abundance: few; d_gene: TRBD1; v_gene: TRBV28; j_gene: TRBJ1-1; CDR3nt: TGTGCCAGCAGTTTACCTACGCAGGGGGCTTTTGAAGCTTTCTTT; CDR3aa: CASSLPTQGAFEAFF
abundance: .; d_gene: TRBD1; v_gene: TRBV18; j_gene: TRBJ1-1; CDR3nt: TGTGCCAGCTCACCATCGGCAGGGGGAATCACTGAAGCTTTCTTT; CDR3aa: CASSPSAGGITEAFF
abundance: .; d_gene: TRBD2; v_gene: TRBV7-9; j_gene: TRBJ2-3; CDR3nt: TGTGCCAGCAGCCCAAGCGGGAACGCAGATACGCAGTATTTT; CDR3aa: CASSPSGNADTQYF
abundance: once; d_gene: TRBD2; v_gene: TRBV5-1; j_gene: TRBJ2-2; CDR3nt: TGCGCCAGCCAAGAGGGAGCGGGAGTCGGGGAGCTGTTTTTT; CDR3aa: CASQEGAGVGELFF
abundance: .; d_gene: .; v_gene: TRBV14; j_gene: TRBJ2-7; CDR3nt: TGTGCCAGCAGCCAATGGGGTATCAAGGAGGACGAGCAGTACTTC; CDR3aa: CASSQWGIKEDEQYF
abundance: .; d_gene: .; v_gene: TRBV25-1; j_gene: TRBJ2-5; CDR3nt: TGTGCCAGCAGTGAAGGGGGGAGGGAGACCCAGTACTTC; CDR3aa: CASSEGGRETQYF
abundance: .; d_gene: TRBD1; v_gene: TRBV19; j_gene: TRBJ2-3; CDR3nt: TGTGCCAGTAGTAGGGACAGGGGGACGACAGATACGCAGTATTTT; CDR3aa: CASSRDRGTTDTQYF
abundance: .; d_gene: .; v_gene: TRBV2; j_gene: TRBJ2-7; CDR3nt: TGTGCCAGCAGCAGACAAGCCTACGAGCAGTACTTC; CDR3aa: CASSRQAYEQYF
abundance: .; d_gene: .; v_gene: TRBV5-6; j_gene: TRBJ1-1; CDR3nt: TGTGCCAGCAGCTTAAGCACAGGATCAGCTTTCTTT; CDR3aa: CASSLSTGSAFF
abundance: few; d_gene: .; v_gene: TRBV5-1; j_gene: TRBJ2-7; CDR3nt: TGCGCCAGCAGCTTGAACCGGGAGCTTGAGCAGTACTTC; CDR3aa: CASSLNRELEQYF
abundance: .; d_gene: .; v_gene: TRBV2; j_gene: TRBJ2-5; CDR3nt: TGTGCCAGCAGTCTACAGGGTAAAGAGACCCAGTACTTC; CDR3aa: CASSLQGKETQYF
abundance: .; d_gene: .; v_gene: TRBV6-5; j_gene: TRBJ2-3; CDR3nt: TGTGCCAGCAGTTACAGGCAGGGCACAGATACGCAGTATTTT; CDR3aa: CASSYRQGTDTQYF
abundance: few; d_gene: .; v_gene: TRBV29-1; j_gene: TRBJ2-3; CDR3nt: TGCAGCGTTGACCCCAGGGGGGCAGATACGCAGTATTTT; CDR3aa: CSVDPRGADTQYF
abundance: few; d_gene: .; v_gene: TRBV27; j_gene: TRBJ2-1; CDR3nt: TGTGCCAGCAGTTTATCAAATTTAGGCGGGAATGGCTTCAATGAGCAGTTCTTC; CDR3aa: CASSLSNLGGNGFNEQFF
abundance: .; d_gene: .; v_gene: TRBV6-5; j_gene: TRBJ2-7; CDR3nt: TGTGCCAGCAGTCCAGACCGGGGGAGCTACTACGAGCAGTACTTC; CDR3aa: CASSPDRGSYYEQYF
abundance: .; d_gene: .; v_gene: TRBV27; j_gene: TRBJ1-2; CDR3nt: TGTGCCAGCAGTTTACAGGGGAGAGGCTACACCTTC; CDR3aa: CASSLQGRGYTF
abundance: .; d_gene: TRBD2; v_gene: TRBV4-1; j_gene: TRBJ2-7; CDR3nt: TGCGCCAGCAGCCATCCGGGACTAGCGGTGGCCTACGAGCAGTACTTC; CDR3aa: CASSHPGLAVAYEQYF
abundance: .; d_gene: .; v_gene: TRBV21-1; j_gene: TRBJ1-1; CDR3nt: TGTGCCAGCAGCAAAGTGCGAGGGAGTCGGACTGAAGCTTTCTTT; CDR3aa: CASSKVRGSRTEAFF
abundance: .; d_gene: .; v_gene: TRBV30; j_gene: TRBJ1-1; CDR3nt: TGTGCCTGGAACATTCAGTACACTGAAGCTTTCTTT; CDR3aa: CAWNIQYTEAFF
abundance: .; d_gene: .; v_gene: TRBV28; j_gene: TRBJ1-1; CDR3nt: TGTGCCAGCAGATTGTGGAGACCGAACACTGAAGCTTTCTTT; CDR3aa: CASRLWRPNTEAFF
abundance: .; d_gene: .; v_gene: TRBV28; j_gene: TRBJ1-4; CDR3nt: TGTGCCTCCAATGTAGCAACTAATGAAAAACTGTTTTTT; CDR3aa: CASNVATNEKLFF
abundance: few; d_gene: TRBD2; v_gene: TRBV30; j_gene: TRBJ2-5; CDR3nt: TGTGCCTGGAATCAGGGACTAGCGGAAGAGACCCAGTACTTC; CDR3aa: CAWNQGLAEETQYF
abundance: .; d_gene: TRBD2; v_gene: TRBV9; j_gene: TRBJ2-2; CDR3nt: TGTGCCAGCAGCGCGCCGGACGGTAGCGGGAGCACCGGGGAGCTGTTTTTT; CDR3aa: CASSAPDGSGSTGELFF
abundance: .; d_gene: .; v_gene: TRBV6-5; j_gene: TRBJ1-2; CDR3nt: TGTGCCAGCAGGAGGACCGCGGGGACCTATGGCTACACCTTC; CDR3aa: CASRRTAGTYGYTF
abundance: .; d_gene: .; v_gene: TRBV29-1; j_gene: TRBJ1-2; CDR3nt: TGCAGCGTTGAGGGGACTGAGGTCTATGGCTACACCTTC; CDR3aa: CSVEGTEVYGYTF